This T cell receptor beta chain stems from a study of blood T cell repertoires in COVID-19. About the study: The United States, Italy and Spain were the sources of the acute and convalescent COVID-19 samples. T cells, B-cell-depleted T cells, or PBMCs supplied cDNA or gDNA.

Germline-derived CDR1 and CDR2 are SGHNT and YYREEE (reference sequence). The CDR3 is 12 amino acids. V was pared by 4 bases and J by 6 bases, with 2 bases of the junction left unmatched. Per the authors' pipeline: It was from reference gene primer amplification that nucleated cell counts were estimated. The protocol was immunoSEQ multiplex PCR, while the TCRdb copy is restricted to in-frame clones and leaves out a portion. The V and J calls and the clone size are those of that table, but D and trimming were determined from the DNA. There are 150,000 or so clones in the sample; around four fifths occur only once, and 38% lies in the top ten.

This rearrangement joins TRBV5-4 to TRBJ2-3; 7 nucleotides align to TRBD1. This receptor was obtained from a human donor in a cohort sampled during active COVID-19. The sequenced sample was peripheral blood. CDR3 sequence: CASSQTGDTQYF. The CDR3, as DNA: TGTGCCAGCAGCCAGACAGGGGATACGCAGTATTTT.